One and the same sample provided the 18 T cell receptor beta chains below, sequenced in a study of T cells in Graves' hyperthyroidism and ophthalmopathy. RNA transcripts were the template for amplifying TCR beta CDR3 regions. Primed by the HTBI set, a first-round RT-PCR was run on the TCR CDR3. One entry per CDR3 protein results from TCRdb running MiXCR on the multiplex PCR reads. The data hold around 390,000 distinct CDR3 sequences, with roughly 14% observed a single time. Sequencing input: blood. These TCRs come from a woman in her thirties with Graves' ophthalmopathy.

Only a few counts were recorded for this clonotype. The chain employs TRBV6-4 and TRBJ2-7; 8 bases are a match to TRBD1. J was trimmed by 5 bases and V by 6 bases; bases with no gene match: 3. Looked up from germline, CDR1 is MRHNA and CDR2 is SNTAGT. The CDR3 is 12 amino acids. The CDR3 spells CASRRTGNEQYF. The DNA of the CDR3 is TGTGCCAGCAGACGGACAGGGAACGAGCAGTACTTC.

CDR3 bases: TGTGCCAGCTTTGGACAGGTCACTGAAGCTTTCTTT. It yields the protein CASFGQVTEAFF. The V gene is TRBV6-2 or TRBV6-3, the J gene TRBJ1-1; TRBD1 agrees at 7 bases. Germline V gene lookup returns CDR1 MNHEY and CDR2 SVGEGT. There are 12 residues in the CDR3. V shed 8 bases, J shed 4 bases, and the junction held 4 bases outside the gene matches.

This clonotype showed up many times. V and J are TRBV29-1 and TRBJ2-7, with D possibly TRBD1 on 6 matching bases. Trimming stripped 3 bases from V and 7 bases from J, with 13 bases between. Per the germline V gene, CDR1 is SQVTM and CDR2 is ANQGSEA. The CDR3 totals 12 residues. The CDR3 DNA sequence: TGCAGCGTTGAGGGGGACCAGGGGGAGCAGTACTTC. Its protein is CSVEGDQGEQYF.

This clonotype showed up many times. CDR3 nucleotide sequence: TGCAGCGTTGATGGGGAACAGGGGCGGAACCAAGAGACCCAGTACTTC. This codes for CSVDGEQGRNQETQYF. This chain connects TRBV29-1 to TRBJ2-5, with 7 bases lining up with TRBD1. Germline V gene sequence: CDR1 SQVTM, CDR2 ANQGSEA. CDR3 length: 16 amino acids. Trimming took 3 bases from V and 0 from J; bases not matched to a gene: 10.

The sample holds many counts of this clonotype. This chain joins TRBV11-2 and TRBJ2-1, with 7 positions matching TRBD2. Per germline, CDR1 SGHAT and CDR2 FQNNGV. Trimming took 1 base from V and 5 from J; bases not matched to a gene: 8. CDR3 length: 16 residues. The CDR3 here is CASSLVPSGAHNEQFF. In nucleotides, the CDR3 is TGTGCCAGCAGCTTAGTACCGAGCGGGGCCCACAATGAGCAGTTCTTC.

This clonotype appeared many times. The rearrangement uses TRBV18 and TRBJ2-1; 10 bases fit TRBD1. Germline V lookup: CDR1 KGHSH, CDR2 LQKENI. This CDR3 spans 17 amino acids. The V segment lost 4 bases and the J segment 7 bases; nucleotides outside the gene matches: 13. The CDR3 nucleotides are TGTGCCAGCTCACTAAAGACGACAGGGGGCGTGAGTAATGAGCAGTTCTTC. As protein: CASSLKTTGGVSNEQFF.

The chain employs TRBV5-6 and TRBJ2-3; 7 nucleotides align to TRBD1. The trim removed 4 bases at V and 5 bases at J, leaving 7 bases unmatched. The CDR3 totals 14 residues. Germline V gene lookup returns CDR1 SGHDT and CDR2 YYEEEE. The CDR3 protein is CASSVTGRRDTQYF. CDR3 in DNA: TGTGCCAGCAGCGTGACAGGGAGACGAGATACGCAGTATTTT.

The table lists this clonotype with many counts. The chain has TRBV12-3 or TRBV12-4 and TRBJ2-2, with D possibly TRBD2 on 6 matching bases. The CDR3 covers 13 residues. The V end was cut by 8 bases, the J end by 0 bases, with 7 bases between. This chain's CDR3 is CASGGANTGELFF. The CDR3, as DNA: TGTGCCAGCGGAGGGGCGAACACCGGGGAGCTGTTTTTT.

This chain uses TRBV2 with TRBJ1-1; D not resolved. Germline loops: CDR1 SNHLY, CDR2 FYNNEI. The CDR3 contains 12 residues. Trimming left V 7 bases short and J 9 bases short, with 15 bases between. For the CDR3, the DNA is TGTGCCAGCACCGACCGATCAACCAAAGCTTTCTTT. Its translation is CASTDRSTKAFF. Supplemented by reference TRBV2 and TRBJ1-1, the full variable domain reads EPEVTQTPSHQVTQMGQEVILRCVPISNHLYFYWYRQILGQKVEFLVSFYNNEISEKSEIFDDQFSVERPDGSNFTLKIRSTKLEDSAMYFCASTDRSTKAFFGQGTRLTVV.

The CDR3 reads CASSGRRGREETQYF. The DNA for the CDR3 is TGTGCCAGCAGTGGGCGGAGGGGGAGAGAAGAGACCCAGTACTTC. The chain joins TRBV28 to TRBJ2-5; either TRBD1 or TRBD2 may supply D (6 bases each). Trimming removed 5 bases at V and 3 bases at J, with 16 bases between. The CDR3 runs to 15 residues. Germline CDR1 is MDHEN and CDR2 is SYDVKM. Filled out from reference TRBV28 and TRBJ2-5, the complete variable domain reads DVKVTQSSRYLVKRTGEKVFLECVQDMDHENMFWYRQDPGLGLRLIYFSYDVKMKEKGDIPEGYSVSREKKERFSLILESASTNQTSMYLCASSGRRGREETQYFGPGTRLLVL.

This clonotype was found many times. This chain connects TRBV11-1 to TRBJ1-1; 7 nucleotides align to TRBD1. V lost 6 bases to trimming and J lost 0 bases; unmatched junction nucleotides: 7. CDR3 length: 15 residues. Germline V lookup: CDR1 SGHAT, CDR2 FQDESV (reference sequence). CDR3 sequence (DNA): TGTGCCAGCAGGGTACAGGGGTTGGTGAACACTGAAGCTTTCTTT. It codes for CASRVQGLVNTEAFF.

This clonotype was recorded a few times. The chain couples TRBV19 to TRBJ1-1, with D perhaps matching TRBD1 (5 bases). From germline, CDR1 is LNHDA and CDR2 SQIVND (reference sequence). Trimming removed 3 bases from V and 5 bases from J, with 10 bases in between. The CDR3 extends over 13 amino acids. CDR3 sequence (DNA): TGTGCCAGTAGTATGGAGGAGGGGACTGAAGCTTTCTTT. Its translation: CASSMEEGTEAFF.

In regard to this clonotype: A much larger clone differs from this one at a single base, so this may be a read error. CDR3 in amino acids: CASSLIPGPQETQYF. CDR3 nucleotide sequence: TGTGCCAGCAGCTTAATCCCCGGGCCCCAAGAGACCCAGTACTTC. The V and J genes are TRBV5-4 and TRBJ2-5, with D uncertain. V was cut by 2 bases and J by 1 base, with 12 bases left in between. The CDR3 is 15 amino acids. Germline V gene data show CDR1 as SGHNT and CDR2 as YYREEE (reference sequence).

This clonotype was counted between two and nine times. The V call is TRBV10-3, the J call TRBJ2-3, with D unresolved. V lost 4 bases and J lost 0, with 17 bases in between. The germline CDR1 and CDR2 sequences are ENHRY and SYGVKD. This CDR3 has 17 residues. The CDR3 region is CAISGPRTGQSTDTQYF. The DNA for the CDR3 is TGTGCCATCAGTGGCCCCCGTACTGGCCAAAGCACAGATACGCAGTATTTT.

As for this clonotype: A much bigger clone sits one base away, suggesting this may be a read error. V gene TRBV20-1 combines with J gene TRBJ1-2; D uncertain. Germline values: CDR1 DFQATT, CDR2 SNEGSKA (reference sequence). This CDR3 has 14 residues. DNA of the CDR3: TGCTGTGCTCCCGAAGGAGGGATGAGGGATGGCTACACCTTC. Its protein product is CCAPEGGMRDGYTF.

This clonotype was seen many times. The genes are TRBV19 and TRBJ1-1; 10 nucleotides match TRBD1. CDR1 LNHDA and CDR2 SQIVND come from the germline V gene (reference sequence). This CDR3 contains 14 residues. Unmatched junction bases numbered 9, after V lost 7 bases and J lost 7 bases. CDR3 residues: CASTAGTGAFEAFF. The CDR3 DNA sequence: TGTGCCAGTACCGCCGGGACAGGGGCTTTTGAAGCTTTCTTT.

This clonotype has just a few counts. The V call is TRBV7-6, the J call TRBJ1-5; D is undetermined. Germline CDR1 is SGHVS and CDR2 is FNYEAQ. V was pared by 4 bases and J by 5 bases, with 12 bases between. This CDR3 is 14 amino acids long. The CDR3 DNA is TGTGCCAGCAGCTCCGCAGGTGAAGATCAGCCCCAGCATTTT. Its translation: CASSSAGEDQPQHF.

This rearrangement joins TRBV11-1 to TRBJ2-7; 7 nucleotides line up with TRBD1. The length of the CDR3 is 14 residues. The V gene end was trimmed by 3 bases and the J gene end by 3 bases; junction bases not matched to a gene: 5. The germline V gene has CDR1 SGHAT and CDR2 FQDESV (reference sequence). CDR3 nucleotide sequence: TGTGCCAGCAGCTTCGGACAGGCTATCTACGAGCAGTACTTC. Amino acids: CASSFGQAIYEQYF.